This T cell receptor (beta chain) was identified in a study of human T cells and chemical hapten exposure. Study-level findings and limits: The immune response of these alopecia patients might not match healthy individuals'. Patch test score was positively correlated with the counts of PT1 expanded TCRs.

Regarding time point: patch test 3, about 24 weeks after DPC sensitization. As to treatment: therapeutic diphenylcyclopropenone sensitization with weekly scalp DPC. On this clonotype: Antigen specificity is unknown.

Trimming pared 2 bases from V and 4 bases from J, leaving 10 bases between. The CDR3 runs 13 residues. Germline V gene sequence: CDR1 SGHRS, CDR2 YFSETQ. TCRdb fed the RACE reads into MiXCR, producing one record per CDR3 protein. The data contain approximately 160,000 distinct CDR3 sequences, roughly a quarter of them singletons. The clonotype was recovered from a young woman with alopecia areata. Some clones in this sample may be carry-over from other donors' samples. Sequencing was performed on whole blood, taken in connection with sensitization to the hapten diphenylcyclopropenone (DPC). The chain has TRBV5-1 and TRBJ2-7; D is possibly TRBD2 (7 bases). In DNA form, the CDR3 reads TGCGCCAGCAGCTTCCGGGGGGCGTACGAGCAGTACTTC. Amino acids: CASSFRGAYEQYF.